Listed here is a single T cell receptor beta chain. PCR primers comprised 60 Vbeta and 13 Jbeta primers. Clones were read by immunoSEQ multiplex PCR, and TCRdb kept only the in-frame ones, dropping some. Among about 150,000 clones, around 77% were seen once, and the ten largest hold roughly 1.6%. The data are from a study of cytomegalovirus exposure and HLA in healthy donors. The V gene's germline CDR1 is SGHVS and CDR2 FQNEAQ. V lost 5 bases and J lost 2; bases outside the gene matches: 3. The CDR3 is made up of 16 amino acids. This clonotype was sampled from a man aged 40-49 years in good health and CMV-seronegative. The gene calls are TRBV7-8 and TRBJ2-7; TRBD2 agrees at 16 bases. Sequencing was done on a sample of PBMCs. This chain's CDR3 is CASSGGLAGGAYEQYF. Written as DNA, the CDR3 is TGTGCCAGCAGCGGGGGACTAGCGGGAGGGGCCTACGAGCAGTACTTC. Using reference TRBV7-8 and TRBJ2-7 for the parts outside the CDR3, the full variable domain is GAGVSQSPRYKVAKRGQDVALRCDPISGHVSLFWYQQALGQGPEFLTYFQNEAQLDKSGLPSDRFFAERPEGSVSTLKIQRTQQEDSAVYLCASSGGLAGGAYEQYFGPGTRLTVT.